The rows below give T cell receptor beta chains drawn from one sample of a study of blood T cells in healthy people across ages. Via MiXCR, TCRdb re-called the 5' RACE reads, giving one row per CDR3 protein. The sample lists 780,000 or so distinct CDR3 sequences; less than 70% were seen once. The specimen was blood. Receptors were obtained from a man older than 75 in good health. The CDR3 runs from the conserved cysteine through the conserved F or W. The D gene is left open where the match is weak. The size entry is marked missing in some rows and otherwise reads once, few, many or a size class.

size: few
D: .
J: TRBJ2-7
V: TRBV2
DNA: TGTGCCAGCGGACCCCGCTCCTACGAGCAGTACTTC
CDR3: CASGPRSYEQYF

size: .
D: TRBD2
J: TRBJ2-3
V: TRBV2
DNA: TGTGCCAGCAGTGAGGGCGGGAGTGGAAAATACGCGTATTTT
CDR3: CASSEGGSGKYAYF

size: few
D: .
J: TRBJ1-1
V: TRBV29-1
DNA: TGCAGCCCATCCAGGGCCATGAACACTGAAGCTTTCTTT
CDR3: CSPSRAMNTEAFF

size: few
D: .
J: TRBJ2-5
V: TRBV20-1
DNA: TGCAGTGCTAGAAACGGGAACCAAGAGACCCAGTACTTC
CDR3: CSARNGNQETQYF

size: few
D: .
J: TRBJ2-5
V: TRBV4-1
DNA: TGCGCCAGCAGCCCCAGCGTTCGAGGAGAGACCCAGTACTTC
CDR3: CASSPSVRGETQYF

size: many
D: .
J: TRBJ2-6
V: TRBV29-1
DNA: TGCAGCGTTGATGTGGGTCGCTCTGGGGCCAACGTCCTGACTTTC
CDR3: CSVDVGRSGANVLTF

size: .
D: .
J: TRBJ2-5
V: TRBV20-1
DNA: TGCAGTGCTGGGACACCTGGGAGCGGGGAAGAGACCCAGTACTTC
CDR3: CSAGTPGSGEETQYF

size: .
D: TRBD2
J: TRBJ2-1
V: TRBV28
DNA: TGTGCCAGCAGTTTGTTTGGGACTAGCGGGGGGTACAATGAGCAGTTCTTC
CDR3: CASSLFGTSGGYNEQFF

size: .
D: .
J: TRBJ2-1
V: TRBV9
DNA: TGTGCCAGCAGCCCAACGTCGCGGGTACGTGAGCAGTTCTTC
CDR3: CASSPTSRVREQFF

size: .
D: TRBD2
J: TRBJ2-3
V: TRBV4-1
DNA: TGCGCCAGCAGCCCCCTGGGCGGGAGAAACAGATACGCGTATTTT
CDR3: CASSPLGGRNRYAYF

size: .
D: TRBD2
J: TRBJ2-1
V: TRBV7-2
DNA: TGTGCCAGCAGCTCTCGGACTAGCGGGGGGAATGAGCAGTTCTTC
CDR3: CASSSRTSGGNEQFF

size: many
D: .
J: TRBJ2-5
V: TRBV29-1
DNA: TGCAGCGTTTCGTCGGAGACCCAGTACTTC
CDR3: CSVSSETQYF

size: .
D: .
J: TRBJ1-2
V: TRBV7-9
DNA: TGTGCCAGCAGACCAGGGGTGGCCTATGGCTACACCTTC
CDR3: CASRPGVAYGYTF

size: .
D: TRBD2
J: TRBJ2-1
V: TRBV3-1
DNA: TGTGCCAGCAGCCAAACCAGCGGGAGAAAGAATGAGCAGTTCTTC
CDR3: CASSQTSGRKNEQFF

size: few
D: TRBD1
J: TRBJ1-2
V: TRBV24-1
DNA: TGTGCCACCAGTACCCGGACAGGGGCGAGTGGCTACACCTTC
CDR3: CATSTRTGASGYTF

size: few
D: .
J: TRBJ1-1
V: TRBV29-1
DNA: TGCAGCGTTGCGACAGGCGGCACTGAAGCTTTCTTT
CDR3: CSVATGGTEAFF

size: .
D: TRBD1
J: TRBJ2-7
V: TRBV4-1
DNA: TGCGCCAGCAGCCCTGTCGGACAGGGGCGTCGGCAGTACTTC
CDR3: CASSPVGQGRRQYF

size: .
D: TRBD2
J: TRBJ2-5
V: TRBV9
DNA: TGTGCCAGCAGCCCGGGAGGGCTGGGAGAGACCCAGTACTTC
CDR3: CASSPGGLGETQYF

size: .
D: TRBD2
J: TRBJ2-4
V: TRBV27
DNA: TGTGCCAGCAGTCCACGACTAGCGGGGGACCTTCTAGCCAAAAACATTCAGTACTTC
CDR3: CASSPRLAGDLLAKNIQYF

size: .
D: .
J: TRBJ2-3
V: TRBV3-1
DNA: TGTGCCAGCAGCCCCGGTGTCGGCCAACTCACAGATACGCAGTATTTT
CDR3: CASSPGVGQLTDTQYF

size: few
D: .
J: TRBJ2-3
V: TRBV5-1
DNA: TGCGCCAGTCCACCTCCCCGCCCCCCCAAATACGCGTATTTT
CDR3: CASPPPRPPKYAYF

size: .
D: TRBD1
J: TRBJ1-1
V: TRBV29-1
DNA: TGCAGCGCCGGACAGGGGATCAACACTGAAGCTTTCTTT
CDR3: CSAGQGINTEAFF

size: once
D: TRBD2
J: TRBJ2-1
V: TRBV24-1
DNA: TGTGCCACCAGTGACCGACTCCTAGCGGGAGCTTACAATGAGCAGTTCTTC
CDR3: CATSDRLLAGAYNEQFF

size: .
D: TRBD2
J: TRBJ2-1
V: TRBV10-3
DNA: TGTGCCATCACTTCGACGGCGGGGGGATCCTACAATGAGCAGTTCTTC
CDR3: CAITSTAGGSYNEQFF

size: .
D: .
J: TRBJ1-5
V: TRBV2
DNA: TGTGCCAGCAGTGAACAGGGTGGAGGGCAGCCCCAGCATTTT
CDR3: CASSEQGGGQPQHF

size: .
D: TRBD1
J: TRBJ1-2
V: TRBV12-3/TRBV12-4
DNA: TGTGCCAGCAGCCGGGACAGGTCACCTCTAGGAGGTGGCTACACCTTC
CDR3: CASSRDRSPLGGGYTF

size: .
D: .
J: TRBJ1-1
V: TRBV3-1
DNA: TGTGCCAGCAGCCAAGGGCTCGGCTACACTGAAGCTTTCTTT
CDR3: CASSQGLGYTEAFF

size: .
D: TRBD1
J: TRBJ1-5
V: TRBV6-6
DNA: TGTGCCAGCAGCGCCGAGGGACAGGGCAATCAGCCCCAGCATTTT
CDR3: CASSAEGQGNQPQHF

size: .
D: TRBD2
J: TRBJ2-1
V: TRBV20-1
DNA: TGCAGTGCAATCGGACTAGCGGGAGCCCATGAGCAGTTCTTC
CDR3: CSAIGLAGAHEQFF

size: .
D: TRBD1
J: TRBJ1-2
V: TRBV20-1
DNA: TGCAGTGCTAGAAAAACAGGGGGGTCGGCGAACTATGGCTACACCTTC
CDR3: CSARKTGGSANYGYTF

size: .
D: TRBD1
J: TRBJ1-5
V: TRBV27
DNA: TGTGCCAGCAGTTCGACAGGACAGGGGGATCAGCCCCAGCATTTT
CDR3: CASSSTGQGDQPQHF

size: .
D: TRBD1
J: TRBJ2-7
V: TRBV7-9
DNA: TGTGCCAGCAGCTCTCCAGGGGGCTGGAACGAGCAGTACTTC
CDR3: CASSSPGGWNEQYF

size: few
D: .
J: TRBJ1-1
V: TRBV20-1
DNA: TGCAGTGTACAGGGCGCTAACACTGAAGCTTTCTTT
CDR3: CSVQGANTEAFF

size: .
D: .
J: TRBJ1-1
V: TRBV12-3/TRBV12-4
DNA: TGTGCCAGCAGACCGACACAGGGGAACACTGAAGCTTTCTTT
CDR3: CASRPTQGNTEAFF

size: .
D: .
J: TRBJ2-1
V: TRBV4-1
DNA: TGCGCCAGCAGCCAAGACTTCGGCGGGAGGACAGGAGAGACCCAGTTCTTC
CDR3: CASSQDFGGRTGETQFF

size: .
D: TRBD1
J: TRBJ2-7
V: TRBV6-5
DNA: TGTGCCAGCAGTTATAGGGACAGGAACGAGCAGTACTTC
CDR3: CASSYRDRNEQYF